This T cell receptor (beta chain) was documented in a study of cytomegalovirus exposure and HLA in healthy donors. Study in general: Per a later analysis, the roughly 690 first-cohort and fewer than 150 validation repertoires shared one platform.

Germline trimming cut 4 bases from V and 6 bases from J; bases unmatched to any gene: 3. The CDR3 contains 12 residues. Germline CDR1 reads SGHRS; CDR2 reads YFSETQ. Sequencing was performed with immunoSEQ multiplex PCR; in TCRdb, only in-frame clones are kept and a portion is missing. The sample holds approximately 210,000 clones, around 88% seen once. About this clone itself: Its matching antigen is unknown.

Study-level results: Researchers reported that a few CMV-associated chains were confirmed in vitro as CMV antigen-specific.

The sequencing input was PBMCs. The chain carries TRBV5-1 and TRBJ1-1; TRBD1 agrees at 7 bases. The sequence was obtained from a woman in her late teens or twenties in good health and CMV-seronegative. The CDR3 bases are TGCGCCAGCAGCGAGCAGGGGGCTGAAGCTTTCTTT. Translation: CASSEQGAEAFF. Drawing the rest from reference TRBV5-1 and TRBJ1-1, the complete variable domain is KAGVTQTPRYLIKTRGQQVTLSCSPISGHRSVSWYQQTPGQGLQFLFEYFSETQRNKGNFPGRFSGRQFSNSRSEMNVSTLELGDSALYLCASSEQGAEAFFGQGTRLTVV.